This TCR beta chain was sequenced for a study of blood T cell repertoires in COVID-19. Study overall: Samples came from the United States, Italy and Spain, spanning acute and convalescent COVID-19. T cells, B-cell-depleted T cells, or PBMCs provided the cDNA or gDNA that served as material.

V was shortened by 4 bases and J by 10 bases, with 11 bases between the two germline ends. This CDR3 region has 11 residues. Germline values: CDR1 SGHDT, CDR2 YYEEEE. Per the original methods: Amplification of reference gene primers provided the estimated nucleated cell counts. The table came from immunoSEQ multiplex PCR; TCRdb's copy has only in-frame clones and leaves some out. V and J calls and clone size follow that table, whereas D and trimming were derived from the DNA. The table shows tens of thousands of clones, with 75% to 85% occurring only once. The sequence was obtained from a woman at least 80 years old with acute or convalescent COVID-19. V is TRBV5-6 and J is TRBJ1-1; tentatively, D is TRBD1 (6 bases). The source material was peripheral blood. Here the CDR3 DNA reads TGTGCCAGCAGCAAACAGGGTCGAGCTTTCTTT. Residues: CASSKQGRAFF.